One and the same sample provided the 18 T cell receptor beta chains below, sequenced in a study of cytomegalovirus exposure and HLA in healthy donors. Sequencing was performed with immunoSEQ multiplex PCR; in TCRdb, only in-frame clones are kept and a portion is missing. The sample includes 100,000 to 120,000 clones, about 85% seen only once; the top ten take roughly 3%. The material sequenced was PBMCs. All receptors derive from a woman between 18 and 29 years old in good health and CMV-seronegative.

The chain carries TRBV5-1 and TRBJ2-1, with 11 bases aligning to TRBD2. Germline loops: CDR1 SGHRS, CDR2 YFSETQ. The CDR3 covers 15 residues. V lost 0 bases to trimming and J lost 6 bases; unmatched junction nucleotides: 2. The CDR3, as DNA: TGCGCCAGCAGCTTGGAGACTAGCGGGGTCAATGAGCAGTTCTTC. Amino acid sequence: CASSLETSGVNEQFF.

V is TRBV7-6 and J is TRBJ1-3, with D perhaps matching TRBD1 (6 bases). This CDR3 region has 16 residues. The V end lost 1 base, the J end lost 0 bases, and 10 bases lay between the germline ends. In germline, CDR1 is SGHVS, CDR2 FNYEAQ. This CDR3 reads CASSLGTGSSGNTIYF. CDR3 coding DNA: TGTGCCAGCAGCTTAGGAACAGGGAGCTCTGGAAACACCATATATTTT.

This clone was observed a single time. The V gene is TRBV18, the J gene TRBJ2-1; D is ambiguous. From germline, CDR1 is KGHSH and CDR2 LQKENI. This CDR3 region has 13 residues. V gave up 3 bases and J gave up 0 bases, with 3 bases separating them. The DNA of the CDR3 is TGTGCCAGCTCACCCAGCTCCTACAATGAGCAGTTCTTC. Residues: CASSPSSYNEQFF.

This chain uses TRBV27 with TRBJ1-5; D is possibly TRBD1 (6 bases). Germline V gene lookup returns CDR1 MNHEY and CDR2 SMNVEV (reference sequence). There are 16 residues in the CDR3. The germline V and J ends were trimmed by 5 bases and 0 bases, with 14 bases remaining between them. For the CDR3, the DNA is TGTGCCAGCAGTCCCGGACAGCTTTATAGCAATCAGCCCCAGCATTTT. Encoded protein: CASSPGQLYSNQPQHF.

The chain employs TRBV4-1 and TRBJ2-2, with TRBD2 as a possible D gene (5 bases). The CDR3 is made up of 16 amino acids. The ends were cut back, 2 bases at V and 6 bases at J, with 16 bases in the middle. Per the germline V gene, CDR1 is MGHRA and CDR2 is YSYEKL. CDR3 nucleotide sequence: TGCGCCAGCAGCCAAACCGTCCACCCCGGGGCCGGGGAGCTGTTTTTT. Translated: CASSQTVHPGAGELFF.

The genes are TRBV27 and TRBJ1-2; D possibly corresponds to TRBD1 (5 bases). CDR3 length: 13 residues. In germline, CDR1 is MNHEY, CDR2 SMNVEV (reference sequence). The V gene lost 5 bases and the J gene lost 4 bases, with 11 bases spanning the gap. This chain's CDR3 is CASSRGRAYGYTF. DNA for the CDR3: TGTGCCAGCAGTCGCGGCAGGGCCTATGGCTACACCTTC.

The chain combines TRBV18 with TRBJ1-1; D might be TRBD1 (5 bases). Germline V gives CDR1 KGHSH, CDR2 LQKENI. The V end was cut by 6 bases, the J end by 4 bases, with 9 bases between. This CDR3 region has 12 residues. CDR3 sequence: CASSDTTTEAFF. The CDR3 DNA sequence: TGTGCCAGCTCGGACACGACCACTGAAGCTTTCTTT.

The gene calls are TRBV9 and TRBJ2-1; tentatively, D is TRBD2 (6 bases). CDR1 is SGDLS and CDR2 is YYNGEE in the germline V gene. The CDR3 contains 15 residues. V was cut by 4 bases and J by 0 bases, with 11 bases left in between. This chain's CDR3 is CASSIGGSSYNEQFF. DNA of the CDR3: TGTGCCAGCAGCATCGGAGGGAGCTCCTACAATGAGCAGTTCTTC.

V is TRBV9 and J is TRBJ2-7; 8 bases line up with TRBD1. Germline values: CDR1 SGDLS, CDR2 YYNGEE. With 2 bases clipped from V and 3 bases from J, the junction kept 10 bases outside the gene matches. The CDR3 has 16 amino acids. CDR3 region: CASSVAPQGAGYEQYF. The CDR3 DNA sequence: TGTGCCAGCAGCGTCGCCCCCCAGGGGGCGGGCTACGAGCAGTACTTC.

This chain joins TRBV2 and TRBJ2-5; possibly TRBD1 for D (5 bases). CDR1 and CDR2 (germline): SNHLY, FYNNEI. V was cut by 6 bases and J by 5 bases, with 7 bases left in between. The CDR3 is made up of 11 amino acids. Here the CDR3 reads CASRTEETQYF. The CDR3 DNA follows: TGTGCCAGCAGGACAGAGGAGACCCAGTACTTC.

The chain has TRBV9 and TRBJ1-5, with D hard to call. The ends were cut back, 0 bases at V and 3 bases at J, with 10 bases in the middle. This CDR3 has 15 amino acids. The germline CDR1 and CDR2 sequences are SGDLS and YYNGEE. The DNA of the CDR3 is TGTGCCAGCAGCGTAGATGGGCAATACAATCAGCCCCAGCATTTT. It is translated as CASSVDGQYNQPQHF.

This clone was counted many times. V gene TRBV25-1 combines with J gene TRBJ2-2; D uncertain. Trimming took off 4 bases at V and 3 bases at J, with 9 bases between the two ends. Germline V lookup: CDR1 MGHDK, CDR2 SYGVNS. CDR3 size: 14 residues. The CDR3 DNA reads as TGTGCCAGCAGTGCTCCCAGTGACACCGGGGAGCTGTTTTTT. Its protein is CASSAPSDTGELFF. The variable domain in full, completed from reference TRBV25-1 and TRBJ2-2, reads EADIYQTPRYLVIGTGKKITLECSQTMGHDKMYWYQQDPGMELHLIHYSYGVNSTEKGDLSSESTVSRIRTEHFPLTLESARPSHTSQYLCASSAPSDTGELFFGEGSRLTVL.

The rearrangement links TRBV6-5 to TRBJ2-1; the match to TRBD2 covers 9 bases. CDR1 and CDR2 (germline): MNHEY, SVGAGI. With V trimmed by 5 bases and J by 9 bases, 11 bases remained unmatched. This CDR3 is 15 amino acids long. The DNA for the CDR3 is TGTGCCAGCAGTCCAGCGGGGGGCCCCCGATTTGAGCAGTTCTTC. The encoded protein is CASSPAGGPRFEQFF.

This chain uses TRBV5-1 with TRBJ1-5; TRBD1 might be the D (6 bases). V was pared by 1 base and J by 3 bases, with 14 bases between. The germline gives CDR1 SGHRS, CDR2 YFSETQ. CDR3 length: 16 amino acids. The chain's CDR3 is CASSLRDTSYNQPQHF. For the CDR3, the DNA is TGCGCCAGCAGCTTGAGGGACACGTCGTACAATCAGCCCCAGCATTTT.

The chain joins TRBV7-2 to TRBJ1-1; D gene uncertain. Trimming took 1 base from V and 12 from J, leaving 12 bases between them. CDR1 and CDR2 (germline): SGHTA, FQGNSA. This CDR3 spans 12 amino acids. The CDR3 DNA is TGTGCCAGCAGCTTAGGGGCCATCGTCACTTTCTTT. Amino acids: CASSLGAIVTFF.

This clone came up once. This chain connects TRBV27 to TRBJ2-1; TRBD2 matches 11 bases. This CDR3 comprises 17 residues. From germline, CDR1 is MNHEY and CDR2 SMNVEV (reference sequence). Losses at the gene ends were 2 bases for V and 8 bases for J; bases not matched to a gene: 11. CDR3 in amino acids: CASSLAASGGIQDEQFF. In nucleotides, the CDR3 is TGTGCCAGCAGTTTAGCGGCTAGCGGGGGGATACAAGATGAGCAGTTCTTC.

J is TRBJ2-3 and V is TRBV2; 15 nucleotides align to TRBD2. CDR3 size: 15 residues. The germline CDR1 and CDR2 sequences are SNHLY and FYNNEI. The ends lost 6 bases at V and 5 bases at J; junction bases unmatched: 3. The CDR3 DNA is TGTGCCAGCAGCCCGGGACTAGCGGGGGGAGATACGCAGTATTTT. Its protein product is CASSPGLAGGDTQYF.

The gene calls are TRBV19 and TRBJ2-6; D unclear. V dropped 7 bases and J dropped 0 bases, with 13 bases sitting between them. The CDR3 extends over 16 amino acids. CDR1 is LNHDA, CDR2 SQIVND, per germline (reference sequence). The CDR3 DNA reads TGTGCCAGTATGTTAGCAGATCACTCTGGGGCCAACGTCCTGACTTTC. Protein product: CASMLADHSGANVLTF.